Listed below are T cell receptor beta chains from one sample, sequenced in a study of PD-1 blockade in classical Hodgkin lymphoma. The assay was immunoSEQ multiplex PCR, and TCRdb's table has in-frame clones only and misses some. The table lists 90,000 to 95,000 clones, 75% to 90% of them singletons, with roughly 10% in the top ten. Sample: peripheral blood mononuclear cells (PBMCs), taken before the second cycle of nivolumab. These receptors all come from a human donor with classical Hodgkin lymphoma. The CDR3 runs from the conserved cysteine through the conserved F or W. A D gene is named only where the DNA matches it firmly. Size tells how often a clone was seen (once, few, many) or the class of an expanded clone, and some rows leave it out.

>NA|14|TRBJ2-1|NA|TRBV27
CASSLGLGYNEQFF
TGTGCCAGCAGCCTGGGACTCGGCTACAATGAGCAGTTCTTC
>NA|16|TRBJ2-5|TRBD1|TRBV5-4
CASSLGDRGIGETQYF
TGTGCCAGCAGCTTGGGGGACAGGGGAATTGGGGAGACCCAGTACTTC
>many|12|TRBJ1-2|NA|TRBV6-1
CASSEGSYGYTF
TGTGCCAGCAGTGAAGGTAGCTACGGCTACACCTTC
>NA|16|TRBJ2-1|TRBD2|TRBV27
CASRGLAGDGGNEQFF
TGTGCCAGCAGGGGACTAGCGGGAGACGGGGGCAATGAGCAGTTCTTC
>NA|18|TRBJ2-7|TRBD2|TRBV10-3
CAISESRLAGVSSYEQYF
TGTGCCATCAGTGAGTCGAGACTAGCGGGAGTATCCTCCTACGAGCAGTACTTC
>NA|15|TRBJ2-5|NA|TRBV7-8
CASSLVPTGQETQYF
TGTGCCAGCAGCTTAGTCCCCACTGGGCAAGAGACCCAGTACTTC
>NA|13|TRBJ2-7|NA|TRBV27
CASSFQEHYEQYF
TGTGCCAGCAGTTTTCAGGAACACTACGAGCAGTACTTC
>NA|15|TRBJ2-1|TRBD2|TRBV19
CASSLAGGDYNEQFF
TGTGCCAGTAGCCTAGCGGGGGGGGACTACAATGAGCAGTTCTTC
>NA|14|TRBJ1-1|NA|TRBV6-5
CASSYFRENTEAFF
TGTGCCAGCAGTTACTTCAGGGAGAACACTGAAGCTTTCTTT
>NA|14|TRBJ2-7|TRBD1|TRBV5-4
CASSRTGITYEQYF
TGTGCCAGCAGCCGGACAGGGATAACCTACGAGCAGTACTTC
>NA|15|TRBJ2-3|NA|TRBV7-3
CASSFAGQSSDTQYF
TGTGCCAGCAGCTTTGCGGGACAGTCGTCGGATACGCAGTATTTT
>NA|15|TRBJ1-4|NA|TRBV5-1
CASSSQVATNEKLFF
TGCGCCAGCAGCTCCCAAGTTGCAACTAATGAAAAACTGTTTTTT
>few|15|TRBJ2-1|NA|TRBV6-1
CASSEQGNVDNEQFF
TGTGCCAGCAGTGAACAGGGGAATGTAGACAATGAGCAGTTCTTC
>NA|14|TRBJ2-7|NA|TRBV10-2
CASRAVRQDYEQYF
TGCGCCAGCAGAGCTGTAAGACAGGACTACGAGCAGTACTTC
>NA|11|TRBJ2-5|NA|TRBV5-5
CASRTEETQYF
TGTGCCAGCCGGACGGAAGAGACCCAGTACTTC
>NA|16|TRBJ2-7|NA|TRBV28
CASSLGDLGVPYEQYF
TGTGCCAGCAGTTTAGGAGATCTGGGGGTCCCCTACGAGCAGTACTTC
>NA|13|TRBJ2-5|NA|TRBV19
CASSRRGQETQYF
TGTGCCAGTAGTAGAAGGGGGCAAGAGACCCAGTACTTC
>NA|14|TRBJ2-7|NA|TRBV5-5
CASSWPGASYEQYF
TGTGCCAGCAGCTGGCCAGGGGCCTCCTACGAGCAGTACTTC
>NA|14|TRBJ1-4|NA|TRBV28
CASSFGGVDEKLFF
TGTGCCAGCAGTTTTGGGGGGGTTGATGAAAAACTGTTTTTT
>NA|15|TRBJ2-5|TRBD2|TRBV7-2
CASSFLGGVRETQYF
TGTGCCAGCAGCTTCCTGGGGGGGGTCCGCGAGACCCAGTACTTC
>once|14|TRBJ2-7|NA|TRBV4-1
CASSQQTVSYEQYF
TGCGCCAGCAGCCAACAGACAGTCTCCTACGAGCAGTACTTC
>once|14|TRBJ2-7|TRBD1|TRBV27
CASTSDRGLYEQYF
TGTGCCAGCACCTCGGACAGGGGGCTATACGAGCAGTACTTC
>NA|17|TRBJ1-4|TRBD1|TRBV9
CASSVEPTGLGYEKLFF
TGTGCCAGCAGCGTAGAACCGACAGGGCTAGGATATGAAAAACTGTTTTTT
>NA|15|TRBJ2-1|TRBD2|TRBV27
CASSYGTSGYNEQFF
TGTGCCAGCAGTTACGGGACTAGCGGATACAATGAGCAGTTCTTC
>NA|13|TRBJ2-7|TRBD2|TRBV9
CASSTQTGGEQYF
TGTGCCAGCAGCACCCAGACGGGGGGCGAGCAGTACTTC
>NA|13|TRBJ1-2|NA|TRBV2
CASSEQGTGGYTF
TGTGCCAGCAGTGAACAGGGAACGGGAGGCTACACCTTC
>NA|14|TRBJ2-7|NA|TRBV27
CASSPPNALYEQYF
TGTGCCAGCAGTCCGCCGAATGCGCTCTACGAGCAGTACTTC
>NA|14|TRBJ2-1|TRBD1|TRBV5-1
CASSGAGTGEYGFF
TGCGCCAGCAGCGGGGCCGGGACAGGGGAGTACGGGTTCTTC
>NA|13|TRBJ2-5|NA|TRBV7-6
CASSDTPRETQYF
TGTGCCAGCAGCGACACCCCTCGCGAGACCCAGTACTTC
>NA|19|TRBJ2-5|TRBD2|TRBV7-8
CASSLARTLYLGGQETQYF
TGTGCCAGCAGCTTAGCGAGGACGCTTTACCTGGGAGGGCAAGAGACCCAGTACTTC
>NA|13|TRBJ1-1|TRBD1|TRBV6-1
CASKGQGGTEAFF
TGTGCCAGCAAGGGACAGGGTGGCACTGAAGCTTTCTTT
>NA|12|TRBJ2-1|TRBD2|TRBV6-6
CASSPTSYEQFF
TGTGCCAGCAGCCCGACTAGCTATGAGCAGTTCTTC
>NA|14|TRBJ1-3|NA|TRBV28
CASTERVSGNTIYF
TGTGCCAGCACCGAGCGGGTGTCGGGAAACACCATATATTTT
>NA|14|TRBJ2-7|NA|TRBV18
CASSPPMSTYEQYF
TGTGCCAGCTCACCCCCCATGTCAACCTACGAGCAGTACTTC
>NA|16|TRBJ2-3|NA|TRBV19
CASSRGGRQRTDTQYF
TGTGCCAGTAGTAGGGGTGGGAGACAGCGCACAGATACGCAGTATTTT
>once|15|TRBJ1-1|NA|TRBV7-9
CASSPRMNLNTEAFF
TGTGCCAGCAGCCCTCGCATGAACTTGAACACTGAAGCTTTCTTT
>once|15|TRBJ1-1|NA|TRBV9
CASSVAVSWGAEAFF
TGTGCCAGCAGCGTAGCCGTCAGCTGGGGTGCTGAAGCTTTCTTT
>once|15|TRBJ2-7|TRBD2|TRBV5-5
CASTTHLAGFYEQYF
TGTGCCAGCACCACCCACCTAGCGGGGTTTTACGAGCAGTACTTC
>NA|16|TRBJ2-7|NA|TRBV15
CATSRDRGGGSWEQYF
TGTGCCACCAGCAGAGATCGGGGAGGGGGTTCTTGGGAGCAGTACTTC
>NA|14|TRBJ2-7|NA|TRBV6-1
CASSELGLINEQYF
TGTGCCAGCAGTGAACTCGGACTGATCAACGAGCAGTACTTC
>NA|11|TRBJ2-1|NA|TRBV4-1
CASSQGGEQFF
TGCGCCAGCAGCCAAGGGGGGGAGCAGTTCTTC
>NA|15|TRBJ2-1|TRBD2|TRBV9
CASSVGRESYNEQFF
TGTGCCAGCAGCGTGGGGCGGGAGAGCTACAATGAGCAGTTCTTC
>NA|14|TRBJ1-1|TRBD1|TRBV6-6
CASKQGAVKTEAFF
TGTGCCAGCAAACAGGGGGCTGTAAAAACTGAAGCTTTCTTT
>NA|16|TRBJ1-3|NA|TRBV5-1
CASSTRSAGAGNTIYF
TGCGCCAGCAGCACCCGCTCCGCAGGAGCGGGAAACACCATATATTTT